A single sample is the source of the 21 T cell receptor beta chains below, sequenced in a study of cytomegalovirus exposure and HLA in healthy donors. The PCR used 60 Vbeta and 13 Jbeta primers. Data came from immunoSEQ multiplex PCR; TCRdb stores just in-frame clones and leaves some out. The sample consists of about 89,000 clones, 60% to 65% of them appearing once. Sequencing was performed on PBMCs. The source is a human donor in good health.

The chain joins TRBV9 to TRBJ2-1; D is perhaps TRBD1 (5 bases). The length of the CDR3 is 15 residues. Germline V gene sequence: CDR1 SGDLS, CDR2 YYNGEE. V dropped 0 bases and J dropped 4 bases, with 11 bases sitting between them. The CDR3 DNA reads TGTGCCAGCAGCGTAGTTGCGGACATGTACAATGAGCAGTTCTTC. Encoded protein: CASSVVADMYNEQFF.

V is TRBV18 and J is TRBJ1-1; a possible D gene is TRBD1 (5 bases). V was clipped by 2 bases and J by 9 bases, with 13 bases between them. CDR1 KGHSH and CDR2 LQKENI come from the germline V gene. The CDR3 sequence is 13 residues long. CDR3 bases: TGTGCCAGCTCACCAGGGCAGGGTGTAAAAGCTTTCTTT. Protein product: CASSPGQGVKAFF.

This clone was observed a handful of times. The chain recombines TRBV7-3 with TRBJ1-4; D uncertain. V was trimmed by 4 bases and J by 3 bases, leaving 15 bases between them. This CDR3 region has 16 residues. Germline-derived CDR1 and CDR2 are SGHTA and FQGTGA. CDR3 nucleotide sequence: TGTGCCAGCAGCTCACCGGTGGGCAGACCTAATGAAAAACTGTTTTTT. This translates into CASSSPVGRPNEKLFF. Filled out from reference TRBV7-3 and TRBJ1-4, the complete variable domain reads GAGVSQTPSNKVTEKGKYVELRCDPISGHTALYWYRQSLGQGPEFLIYFQGTGAADDSGLPNDRFFAVRPEGSVSTLKIQRTERGDSAVYLCASSSPVGRPNEKLFFGSGTQLSVL.

The genes are TRBV30 and TRBJ1-2, with 8 nucleotides matching TRBD1. There are 14 residues in the CDR3. V was clipped by 5 bases and J by 2 bases; unmatched bases: 7. Per the germline V gene, CDR1 is GTSNPN and CDR2 is SVGIG (reference sequence). The CDR3: CAWGGDRRNYGYTF. The CDR3 nucleotides are TGTGCCTGGGGGGGGGACAGGAGGAACTATGGCTACACCTTC.

The chain joins TRBV19 to TRBJ2-7; tentative D call: TRBD2 (6 bases). Trimming cost V 3 bases and J 3 bases, with 12 bases left between them. CDR1 is LNHDA, CDR2 SQIVND, per germline (reference sequence). The CDR3 consists of 14 residues. The CDR3 protein is CASSIGGAYYEQYF. The CDR3 region has the DNA TGTGCCAGTAGTATCGGGGGAGCGTACTACGAGCAGTACTTC.

CDR3 coding DNA: TGTGCCAGCAGCGTAGGACAGGGGGCTTCCTATGGCTACACCTTC. Its translation is CASSVGQGASYGYTF. J is TRBJ1-2 and V is TRBV9; 10 nucleotides align to TRBD1. The J segment lost 4 bases and the V segment lost 0 bases, leaving 3 bases of the junction unmatched. CDR1 and CDR2 (germline): SGDLS, YYNGEE. The CDR3 is made up of 15 amino acids.

This chain links TRBV9 with TRBJ2-7; 8 nucleotides align to TRBD1. The CDR3 covers 18 residues. Germline lookup yields CDR1 SGDLS and CDR2 YYNGEE. The V and J ends lost 2 bases and 7 bases, in that order; junction bases with no gene match: 20. The CDR3 here is CASSVSGETGTGVREQYF. CDR3 nucleotide sequence: TGTGCCAGCAGCGTCTCGGGGGAAACCGGGACAGGAGTTAGGGAGCAGTACTTC.

The genes are TRBV18 and TRBJ2-4; TRBD1 matches 12 bases. V lost 0 bases, J lost 4 bases, and 4 bases stayed unmatched. CDR1 and CDR2 from the germline V gene are KGHSH and LQKENI. This CDR3 has 17 residues. The CDR3 DNA reads TGTGCCAGCTCACCACCGGGACAGGGGGCGACTAAAAACATTCAGTACTTC. Translating it yields CASSPPGQGATKNIQYF.

CDR3 sequence: CASSVWDRGGYTF. DNA of the CDR3: TGTGCCAGCAGCGTTTGGGACAGGGGGGGCTACACCTTC. V and J are TRBV9 and TRBJ1-2; 11 nucleotides match TRBD1. Germline V CDR1 and CDR2: SGDLS, YYNGEE. The J segment lost 8 bases and the V segment lost 2 bases, leaving 2 bases of the junction unmatched. This CDR3 comprises 13 residues. Variable domain in full (rest from reference TRBV9 and TRBJ1-2): DSGVTQTPKHLITATGQRVTLRCSPRSGDLSVYWYQQSLDQGLQFLIQYYNGEERAKGNILERFSAQQFPDLHSELNLSSLELGDSALYFCASSVWDRGGYTFGSGTRLTVV.

This chain links TRBV18 with TRBJ2-3; 9 positions agree with TRBD2. The CDR3 is 15 residues long. Trimming took 6 bases from V and 1 from J; bases not matched to a gene: 5. CDR1 KGHSH and CDR2 LQKENI come from the germline V gene. The CDR3: CASSPPSGGTDTQYF. Written as DNA, the CDR3 is TGTGCCAGCTCCCCTCCTAGCGGGGGCACAGATACGCAGTATTTT.

This chain connects TRBV4-3 to TRBJ2-1; 7 nucleotides match TRBD1. Germline V gene lookup returns CDR1 LGHNA and CDR2 YSLEER. The CDR3 extends over 15 amino acids. Germline trimming cut 5 bases from V and 6 bases from J; bases unmatched to any gene: 10. The CDR3 DNA reads as TGCGCCAGCAGCGAAACCGACAGGGTTCGCAATGAGCAGTTCTTC. This gives the protein CASSETDRVRNEQFF.

With regard to this clone: Distinct nucleotide sequences in the sample also encode this CDR3. CDR3 DNA: TGCGCCAGCAGCTTGGGGACAGGGGGCGGTGAGCAGTACTTC. Translation gives CASSLGTGGGEQYF. The chain combines TRBV5-1 with TRBJ2-7; TRBD1 matches 11 bases. J was trimmed by 7 bases and V by 0 bases; bases with no gene match: 3. The length of the CDR3 is 14 residues. Germline V gene data show CDR1 as SGHRS and CDR2 as YFSETQ.

The chain employs TRBV4-3 and TRBJ2-1; 7 nucleotides line up with TRBD1. Germline V gene sequence: CDR1 LGHNA, CDR2 YSLEER. The CDR3 sequence is 16 residues long. The trim removed 0 bases at V and 4 bases at J, leaving 6 bases unmatched. The CDR3 is CASSQDADRIYNEQFF. The CDR3, as DNA: TGCGCCAGCAGCCAAGATGCGGACAGGATATACAATGAGCAGTTCTTC.

The rearrangement links TRBV4-1 to TRBJ2-7, with D perhaps TRBD2 (6 bases). V lost 5 bases to trimming and J lost 1 base, with 9 bases between them. In germline, CDR1 is MGHRA, CDR2 YSYEKL. The CDR3 is made up of 13 amino acids. The CDR3 is CASSGLKSYEQYF. As DNA, the CDR3 is TGCGCCAGCAGCGGACTAAAATCCTACGAGCAGTACTTC.

The chain couples TRBV5-5 to TRBJ2-7, with D possibly TRBD2 on 6 matching bases. Germline V gives CDR1 SGHKS, CDR2 YYEKEE (reference sequence). The CDR3 sequence is 13 residues long. V was cut by 4 bases and J by 7 bases, with 15 bases left in between. The CDR3 DNA reads as TGTGCCAGCAGCCCGGGGGTGCCGGGGGAGCAGTACTTC. This gives the protein CASSPGVPGEQYF.

V is TRBV2 and J is TRBJ1-5; 7 bases match TRBD1. Looked up from germline, CDR1 is SNHLY and CDR2 is FYNNEI. This CDR3 comprises 13 residues. V lost 5 bases, J lost 7 bases, and 5 bases stayed unmatched. The CDR3 is CASSLTGRQPQHF. CDR3 DNA: TGTGCCAGCAGTTTGACAGGGCGCCAGCCCCAGCATTTT.

The rearrangement joins TRBV10-3 to TRBJ1-1; D may be TRBD1 (5 bases). Trimming left V 7 bases short and J 0 bases short, with 12 bases between. The CDR3 extends over 14 amino acids. Germline V gene data show CDR1 as ENHRY and CDR2 as SYGVKD. CDR3 sequence (DNA): TGTGCCATCAAGGCGGGGGGAGTGAACACTGAAGCTTTCTTT. As protein: CAIKAGGVNTEAFF.

This clone was detected only a few times. This sequence joins TRBV7-7 and TRBJ2-7; maybe TRBD1 (6 bases). Trimming shortened V by 6 bases and J by 5 bases, and 14 bases separated the two germline ends. Germline V gene lookup returns CDR1 SSHAT and CDR2 FNYEAQ (reference sequence). This CDR3 has 13 amino acids. The CDR3 region is CASSNRPGDEQYF. As DNA, the CDR3 is TGTGCCAGCAGTAATAGACCAGGGGACGAGCAGTACTTC.

This clone has a handful of counts. This chain connects TRBV7-9 to TRBJ2-5; 7 positions agree with TRBD1. Germline V CDR1 and CDR2: SEHNR, FQNEAQ (reference sequence). The CDR3 runs 14 residues. Losses at the gene ends were 0 bases for V and 10 bases for J; bases not matched to a gene: 8. DNA for the CDR3: TGTGCCAGCAGCTTAGCCGGACAGGCGAGGATCCAGTACTTC. Its translation is CASSLAGQARIQYF.

The chain recombines TRBV10-3 with TRBJ1-5; a weak D match, TRBD1 (6 bases). Germline values: CDR1 ENHRY, CDR2 SYGVKD. The CDR3 sequence is 15 residues long. Trimming took off 2 bases at V and 4 bases at J, with 12 bases between the two ends. For the CDR3, the DNA is TGTGCCATCAGTGAGGGGACACCATCTAATCAGCCCCAGCATTTT. This sequence encodes CAISEGTPSNQPQHF.

This clone was seen more than once but under ten times. The V gene is TRBV9, the J gene TRBJ1-6; D is ambiguous. The CDR3 extends over 13 amino acids. The germline V and J ends were trimmed by 2 bases and 7 bases, with 7 bases remaining between them. Germline values: CDR1 SGDLS, CDR2 YYNGEE. In DNA, the CDR3 is TGTGCCAGCAGCGTCGCTCGGAATTCACCCCTCCACTTT. Translation gives CASSVARNSPLHF.